Presented here are 20 T cell receptor beta chains from one specimen sequenced in a study of cytomegalovirus exposure and HLA in healthy donors. Use of 60 Vbeta and 13 Jbeta primers characterized the PCR. This table comes from immunoSEQ multiplex PCR, and its TCRdb copy is limited to in-frame clones, with some not included. The sample shows roughly 100,000 clones, 73% of them seen only once. Sequencing input: PBMCs. Receptors originate from a man aged 35-49 years in good health and CMV-seronegative.

The rearrangement uses TRBV7-2 and TRBJ2-7; TRBD1 might be the D (5 bases). The CDR3 is 15 residues long. Trimming shortened V by 7 bases and J by 0 bases, and 16 bases separated the two germline ends. Germline assignment: CDR1 SGHTA and CDR2 FQGNSA. CDR3 sequence reads: CASTHSTATSYEQYF. In nucleotides, the CDR3 is TGTGCCAGCACCCACTCGACAGCCACCTCCTACGAGCAGTACTTC.

This clone has just one count. The V call is TRBV10-3, the J call TRBJ2-1; 9 bases align to TRBD1. Germline-derived CDR1 and CDR2 are ENHRY and SYGVKD. V gave up 9 bases and J gave up 0 bases; unmatched junction bases: 15. This CDR3 contains 18 residues. CDR3 sequence (DNA): TGTGCCATTGCACCGGGACAGGGAGTATCTGCCTCCTACAATGAGCAGTTCTTC. This translates into CAIAPGQGVSASYNEQFF.

This chain connects TRBV29-1 to TRBJ1-1; 11 bases are a match to TRBD1. Looked up from germline, CDR1 is SQVTM and CDR2 is ANQGSEA. V lost 4 bases and J lost 2; bases outside the gene matches: 9. The CDR3 consists of 16 residues. CDR3 DNA: TGCAGCGTTGGCGGACAGGGGGCTAGATTTAACACTGAAGCTTTCTTT. Its translation is CSVGGQGARFNTEAFF.

The rearrangement joins TRBV5-1 to TRBJ1-4; D is uncertain. Germline V CDR1 and CDR2: SGHRS, YFSETQ. The CDR3 has 14 amino acids. V was cut by 1 base and J by 8 bases, with 12 bases left in between. The CDR3 DNA reads as TGCGCCAGCAGCTTGAGCACTCGGGGAGAAAAACTGTTTTTT. It yields the protein CASSLSTRGEKLFF.

The V gene is TRBV19, the J gene TRBJ2-1; 11 nucleotides agree with TRBD1. With V trimmed by 4 bases and J by 8 bases, 10 bases remained unmatched. The germline gives CDR1 LNHDA, CDR2 SQIVND (reference sequence). The CDR3 extends over 16 amino acids. CDR3 loop: CASSTRDRGLYDEQFF. The CDR3 coding sequence is TGTGCCAGTAGTACCCGGGACAGGGGGTTATACGATGAGCAGTTCTTC.

The J gene is TRBJ2-7, the V gene TRBV9; tentatively, D is TRBD1 (5 bases). This CDR3 is built from 14 residues. Germline V gene lookup returns CDR1 SGDLS and CDR2 YYNGEE. The V gene lost 4 bases and the J gene lost 3 bases, with 14 bases spanning the gap. The CDR3 region has the DNA TGTGCCAGCAGCCCCAGGCAGGGCCGCTACGAGCAGTACTTC. It translates to CASSPRQGRYEQYF.

The table lists this clone with a few counts. This chain connects TRBV7-9 to TRBJ1-5; D ambiguous. This CDR3 contains 12 residues. In germline, CDR1 is SEHNR, CDR2 FQNEAQ (reference sequence). The V end lost 5 bases, the J end lost 6 bases, and 8 bases lay between the germline ends. CDR3: CASSTYSQPQHF. Written as DNA, the CDR3 is TGTGCCAGCAGCACTTACAGTCAGCCCCAGCATTTT.

The chain links TRBV9 to TRBJ2-7; 14 positions match TRBD2. This CDR3 contains 15 residues. CDR1 is SGDLS and CDR2 is YYNGEE in the germline V gene. J was trimmed by 4 bases and V by 3 bases; bases with no gene match: 3. CDR3 sequence: CASSGGLAGAYEQYF. The CDR3 DNA reads as TGTGCCAGCAGCGGGGGACTAGCGGGGGCATACGAGCAGTACTTC. The full variable domain, in which reference TRBV9 and TRBJ2-7 provide the parts outside the CDR3, is DSGVTQTPKHLITATGQRVTLRCSPRSGDLSVYWYQQSLDQGLQFLIQYYNGEERAKGNILERFSAQQFPDLHSELNLSSLELGDSALYFCASSGGLAGAYEQYFGPGTRLTVT.

This clone occurred a few times. The J gene is TRBJ2-7, the V gene TRBV7-2; 8 bases fit TRBD1. CDR3 size: 15 residues. Germline values: CDR1 SGHTA, CDR2 FQGNSA. The trim removed 2 bases at V and 3 bases at J, leaving 6 bases unmatched. This CDR3 is CASSLPDRAYYEQYF. The DNA of the CDR3 is TGTGCCAGCAGCTTACCGGACAGGGCCTACTACGAGCAGTACTTC.

This chain uses TRBV21-1 with TRBJ2-5; the table gives TRBD2 as D, unverified against the DNA. TRBV21-1 is recorded as a pseudogene. The CDR3 runs 15 residues. The chain's CDR3 is CATLPSGGAMETQYF. CDR3 nucleotides: TGTGCCACCCTCCCTAGCGGGGGGGCCATGGAGACCCAGTACTTC.

The rearrangement links TRBV19 to TRBJ1-4; D gene unclear. The ends were cut back, 7 bases at V and 0 bases at J, with 15 bases in the middle. This CDR3 has 16 amino acids. CDR1 LNHDA and CDR2 SQIVND come from the germline V gene (reference sequence). CDR3 in DNA: TGTGCCAGTATGGAGGGCTCAGGCACAACTAATGAAAAACTGTTTTTT. Its protein product is CASMEGSGTTNEKLFF. The whole variable domain, remainder taken from reference TRBV19 and TRBJ1-4, is DGGITQSPKYLFRKEGQNVTLSCEQNLNHDAMYWYRQDPGQGLRLIYYSQIVNDFQKGDIAEGYSVSREKKESFPLTVTSAQKNPTAFYLCASMEGSGTTNEKLFFGSGTQLSVL.

The chain is built from TRBV7-9 and TRBJ2-2; no clear D gene. The CDR3 loop spans 13 amino acids. V was clipped by 6 bases and J by 1 base, with 6 bases between them. CDR1 and CDR2 from the germline V gene are SEHNR and FQNEAQ (reference sequence). CDR3 amino acids: CASRLGNTGELFF. In DNA, the CDR3 is TGTGCCAGCAGGCTAGGGAACACCGGGGAGCTGTTTTTT.

The chain employs TRBV20-1 and TRBJ1-2; D call uncertain. CDR3 size: 11 residues. Trimming stripped 6 bases from V and 8 bases from J, with 13 bases between. The V gene's germline CDR1 is DFQATT and CDR2 SNEGSKA (reference sequence). The CDR3 here is CSAYGGFGYTF. CDR3 in DNA: TGCAGTGCCTATGGAGGGTTCGGCTACACCTTC.

V is TRBV19 and J is TRBJ2-5; D is possibly TRBD2 (6 bases). Germline-derived CDR1 and CDR2 are LNHDA and SQIVND (reference sequence). The germline V and J ends were trimmed by 4 bases and 5 bases, with 17 bases remaining between them. This CDR3 spans 15 amino acids. Written as DNA, the CDR3 is TGTGCCAGTAGTAGGAGGGTCGTTCCCTTCGAGACCCAGTACTTC. This gives the protein CASSRRVVPFETQYF.

The table lists this clone with a few counts. This chain connects TRBV5-5 to TRBJ1-5; 10 bases line up with TRBD1. Unmatched junction bases numbered 12, after V lost 2 bases and J lost 10 bases. Germline CDR1 reads SGHKS; CDR2 reads YYEKEE (reference sequence). The CDR3 spans 16 residues. CDR3 DNA: TGTGCCAGCAGCTTCGGACAGGGGGGACACAGGTATCCCCAGCATTTT. It translates to CASSFGQGGHRYPQHF.

This sequence joins TRBV28 and TRBJ2-5, with D maybe TRBD1 (6 bases). Germline loops: CDR1 MDHEN, CDR2 SYDVKM. V shed 5 bases and J shed 6 bases, with 16 bases lying between them. The CDR3 loop spans 14 amino acids. CDR3 sequence reads: CASSPLGQFQTQYF. CDR3 DNA sequence: TGTGCCAGCAGTCCCCTCGGACAGTTCCAGACCCAGTACTTC.

The rearrangement links TRBV18 to TRBJ2-7, with 9 bases fitting TRBD1. This CDR3 is built from 15 residues. The V gene end was trimmed by 1 base and the J gene end by 5 bases; junction bases not matched to a gene: 6. CDR1 KGHSH and CDR2 LQKENI come from the germline V gene. CDR3: CASSPRRGQGHEQYF. Here the CDR3 DNA reads TGTGCCAGCTCACCACGACGGGGACAGGGCCACGAGCAGTACTTC.

The rearrangement joins TRBV5-1 to TRBJ1-6; D unclear. Germline values: CDR1 SGHRS, CDR2 YFSETQ. The CDR3 length is 14 residues. The germline V and J ends were trimmed by 2 bases and 10 bases, with 13 bases remaining between them. This CDR3 is CASSFGQDPSPLHF. The CDR3, as DNA: TGCGCCAGCAGCTTTGGTCAGGATCCCTCACCCCTCCACTTT.

This clone was picked up a small number of times. The genes are TRBV5-1 and TRBJ1-2, with TRBD1 matching over 7 bases. V lost 4 bases, J lost 7 bases, and 7 bases stayed unmatched. The CDR3 runs 13 residues. The germline CDR1 and CDR2 sequences are SGHRS and YFSETQ. CDR3 DNA sequence: TGCGCCAGCAGCGAACAGGGGTCGGGTGGCTACACCTTC. Amino acids: CASSEQGSGGYTF.

This clone was seen more than once but under ten times. In DNA form, the CDR3 reads TGCGCCAGCAGTCATCTAACCGGGACAGCGCCCTACGAGCAGTACTTC. As protein: CASSHLTGTAPYEQYF. The chain recombines TRBV23-1 with TRBJ2-7, with 7 bases lining up with TRBD1. TRBV23-1 is assigned to the ORF class and has an uncertain function. The CDR3 totals 16 residues. The junction had 10 bases not matched to a gene; V was cut back by 3 bases and J by 2 bases.